The sequence of this TCR beta chain was determined in a study of T cell responses to AZD1222 COVID-19 vaccine (dated by TCRdb to about 2021). The study in broad terms: AZD1222 recipients given second doses at about 4 weeks or at about 12 weeks were pooled, since spike-specific TCR depth and breadth were not found to differ between the two schedules. TCR sequencing was performed for 230 to 250 trial participants, of whom about 200 were given two doses of AZD1222 and around 25 were given two doses of MenACWY control vaccine. Trial participants were enrolled by age into subgroups of 18-55, 56-69 and 70-plus years, and roughly 160, 29 and 62 TCR-sequenced participants, respectively, were included in these subgroups. Points the paper makes about the study in general: In the small 56-69-year group, the increase in depth fell short of significance, most likely because of low power. Reportedly, almost half of the unique spike-specific TCRs recognized epitopes lying outside the regions that are mutated in the B.1.351 and B.1.1.7 variants. No day 14 peak-response samples were available, so repertoires were characterized only after the peak T cell response. Conclusions about previously exposed vaccinees were limited because only a handful of AZD1222 recipients were SARS-CoV-2 seropositive at baseline. The whole spike protein was spanned by vaccine-associated CD4 TCRs, and dominant responses were seen in regions 160-218 and 743-854. Most participants were white British and females outnumbered males, and the authors suggested that clonal diversity may have been underestimated. Spike-specific TCR breadth and depth rose significantly after two AZD1222 doses compared with day 0 and with MenACWY recipients.

A note on this clone: The clone's antigen remains unknown. One base away there is no much larger clone; base qualities are not given.

The CDR3 regions of human TCRbeta chains were subjected to immunosequencing. Per the source publication's procedure: TCRs in the repertoires were compared against a reference library of SARS-CoV-2-specific TCRs that had been generated with the MIRA antigen-specificity platform. Breadth was defined as the fraction of unique TCRs that were SARS-CoV-2-associated, and depth was defined as the fraction of total T cells that were SARS-CoV-2-associated. Using the MIRA data, every spike-specific TCR was mapped to the spike region that the TCR reacted to and assigned to either a CD4 or a CD8 class. Log10-transformed breadth and depth values were compared by one-way ANOVA with Sidak's multiple comparisons tests. This immuneACCESS table, as held by TCRdb, lists in-frame sequences with V and J called but not all clones. Of the missing ones, under half trace to an unresolved V gene in checked studies; the others have no known cause. The V and J calls and clone size come from that table; D and trimming were worked out from the DNA. Counted in this sample were about 170,000 clones; more than 90% of them appeared once. Of the sample, 1.6% is held by the ten largest clones.

The meaning of the sample's time point label: baseline before first vaccination. Samples from vaccinated people were obtained from the UK trials COV001 and COV002, which included a single-blind randomized controlled phase 2/3 trial of AZD1222 (ChAdOx1 nCoV-19) in healthy adults. Trial participant PBMC samples were collected at day 0 and day 28 after the second dose for TCRbeta chain sequencing. The sequences come from peripheral blood, collected on day 0 of AZD1222 vaccination. The clonotype comes from an adult in good health.

The CDR3 is CASSYSGTGFSPLHF. The nucleotide sequence reads as follows: TGTGCCAGCTCATACTCCGGGACAGGGTTTTCACCCCTCCACTTT. The V and J segments used are TRBV18 and TRBJ1-6; 9 bases in the junction line up with TRBD1. The CDR3 holds 15 amino acids from the cysteine to the phenylalanine. Just CDR3 DNA is preserved here, 45 bases in frame from base 1. CDR1 and CDR2 (KGHSH, LQKENI) derive from the germline V gene. V loses 5 bases at its end and J loses 9 bases; junction bases beyond the gene matches: 8.